This T cell receptor beta chain was recorded in a study of cytomegalovirus exposure and HLA in healthy donors. Study as a whole: The study's early data release held 80 million to 95 million unique TCRs from HLA-typed donors.

General study findings and limits: In a later analysis, approximately 15,000 TCR beta sequences were associated with HLA alleles at 0.05 false discovery rate.

PCR employed 60 Vbeta and 13 Jbeta primers. The protocol was immunoSEQ multiplex PCR, while the TCRdb copy is restricted to in-frame clones and leaves out a portion. Of 150,000 to 200,000 clones listed, more than 65% are singletons. This clone was seen only a few times. Its antigen is unknown. V lost 2 bases, J lost 0 bases, and 8 bases stayed unmatched. Germline V gene data show CDR1 as SGHRS and CDR2 as YFSETQ. The CDR3 runs to 16 residues. The receptor was isolated from a man aged 18 to 30 in good health and CMV-seropositive. The sequenced sample was PBMCs. This sequence joins TRBV5-1 and TRBJ2-7; 7 bases fit TRBD2. DNA of the CDR3: TGCGCCAGCAGCTTAGACCGGGACTATGGCTCCTACGAGCAGTACTTC. Translation gives CASSLDRDYGSYEQYF.